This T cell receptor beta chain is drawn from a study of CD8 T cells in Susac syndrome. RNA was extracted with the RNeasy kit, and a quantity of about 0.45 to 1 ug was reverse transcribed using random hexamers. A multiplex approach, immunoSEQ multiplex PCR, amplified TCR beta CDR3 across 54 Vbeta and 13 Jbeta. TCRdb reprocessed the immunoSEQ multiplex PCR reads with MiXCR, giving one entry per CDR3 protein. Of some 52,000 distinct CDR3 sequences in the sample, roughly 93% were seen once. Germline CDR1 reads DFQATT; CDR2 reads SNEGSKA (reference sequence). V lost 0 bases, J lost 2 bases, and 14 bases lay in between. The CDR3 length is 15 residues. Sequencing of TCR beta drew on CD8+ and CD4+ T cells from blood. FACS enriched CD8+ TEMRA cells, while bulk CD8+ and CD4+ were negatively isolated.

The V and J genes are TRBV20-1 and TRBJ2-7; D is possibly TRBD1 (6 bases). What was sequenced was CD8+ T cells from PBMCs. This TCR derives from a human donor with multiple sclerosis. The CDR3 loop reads CSARDLGQLTYEQYF. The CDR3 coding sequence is TGCAGTGCTAGAGATTTAGGACAGCTAACCTACGAGCAGTACTTC.